This T cell receptor beta chain was sequenced for a study of CD8+ T cells in alopecia areata. Overall study: Grafting placed skin from approximately 6-12-month-old C3H/HeJ donors with spontaneous alopecia onto roughly 7-10-week-old female C3H/HeJ mice.

Sequencing used cDNA as its template, made by extracting RNA and reverse transcribing it. The protocol was immunoSEQ multiplex PCR, while the TCRdb copy is restricted to in-frame clones and leaves out a portion. The sample is made up of around 110,000 clones, none counted only once. Study findings and constraints: For lesional scalp, especially alopecia totalis/universalis, clonality was higher than in normal scalp. It was less clear whether patients shared TCRs than it was in mice, possibly because of HLA.

V lost 3 bases, J lost 3 bases, and 10 bases lay in between. Germline V gene lookup returns CDR1 NSHNY and CDR2 SYGAGN. This CDR3 is built from 13 residues. As regards this clone: Its antigen is unknown. The gene names given are mouse names. The CDR3 is cut off 4 residues early in the read; its end comes from the germline J gene.

The chain recombines TRBV13-1 with TRBJ2-7, with D perhaps TRBD2 (6 bases). Sequencing was done on a sample of lesional skin. This clonotype was obtained from a C3H/HeJ mouse with alopecia areata. The strain bears MHC haplotype H2-k. CDR3 bases read: TGTGCCAGCAGTGGGGGACTACTCTAT. Encoded protein: CASSGGLLY. Given in full, the CDR3 is CASSGGLLYEQYF.